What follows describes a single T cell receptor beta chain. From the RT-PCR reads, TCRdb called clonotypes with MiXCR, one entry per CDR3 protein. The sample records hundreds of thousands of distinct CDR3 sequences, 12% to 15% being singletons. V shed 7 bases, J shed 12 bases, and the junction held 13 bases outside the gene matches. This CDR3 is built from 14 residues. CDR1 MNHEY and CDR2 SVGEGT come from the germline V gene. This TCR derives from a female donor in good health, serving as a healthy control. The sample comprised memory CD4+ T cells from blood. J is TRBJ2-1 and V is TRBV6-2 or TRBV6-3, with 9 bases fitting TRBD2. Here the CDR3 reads CASTTVLAGERQFF. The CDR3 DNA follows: TGTGCCAGCACTACGGTGTTAGCGGGAGAACGGCAGTTCTTC.